A selection of T cell receptor beta chains follows, all from one sample in a study of T cell repertoires in cytomegalovirus infection. No cognate antigen is known for these TCRs. TCRdb ran MiXCR on the reads and lists one entry per CDR3 protein. The table shows approximately 990,000 distinct CDR3 sequences, with approximately 31% occurring only once. This specimen consisted of cultured CD8+ T cells from PBMCs, obtained from culture after CMV antigen stimulation. The receptors stem from a human donor in good health (CMV status not recorded). Some clones in this sample may be carry-over from other donors' samples. CDR3s include the opening cysteine and the closing phenylalanine or tryptophan. Fields, in order: clone size, J gene, D gene, CDR3 length, V gene, CDR3 protein, CDR3 DNA. D genes are given only for firm matches. Clone size is not always given. Where it is, it says once, few, many or a class for expanded clones.

clone_size: NA; j_call: TRBJ1-1; d_call: TRBD1; cdr3_length: 16; v_call: TRBV10-3; cdr3_aa: CASGDSVGDPNTEAFF; cdr3_nt: TGTGCCTCTGGGGACAGCGTAGGGGACCCGAACACTGAAGCTTTCTTT
clone_size: once; j_call: TRBJ1-5; d_call: NA; cdr3_length: 16; v_call: TRBV27; cdr3_aa: CASSSMGSYSNQPRHF; cdr3_nt: TGTGCCAGCAGTTCAATGGGTTCCTATAGCAATCAGCCCCGGCATTTT
clone_size: many; j_call: TRBJ2-7; d_call: NA; cdr3_length: 12; v_call: TRBV20-1; cdr3_aa: CSARHETYEQYF; cdr3_nt: TGCAGTGCTCGGCACGAAACCTACGAGCAGTACTTC
clone_size: NA; j_call: TRBJ2-2; d_call: NA; cdr3_length: 14; v_call: TRBV12-3/TRBV12-4; cdr3_aa: CASSPDLGTGELFF; cdr3_nt: TGTGCCAGCAGTCCAGATCTGGGCACCGGGGAGCTGTTTTTT
clone_size: few; j_call: TRBJ2-4; d_call: NA; cdr3_length: 11; v_call: TRBV19; cdr3_aa: CATVWGQNQYF; cdr3_nt: TGTGCCACCGTTTGGGGACAAAATCAGTACTTC
clone_size: many; j_call: TRBJ1-5; d_call: NA; cdr3_length: 16; v_call: TRBV7-2; cdr3_aa: CASSVGSQGINQPQHF; cdr3_nt: TGTGCCAGCAGCGTAGGGTCACAGGGAATCAATCAGCCCCAGCATTTT
clone_size: NA; j_call: TRBJ1-1; d_call: NA; cdr3_length: 14; v_call: TRBV28; cdr3_aa: CASSRRPRNTEAFF; cdr3_nt: TGTGCCAGCAGCCGAAGGCCGCGGAACACTGAAGCTTTCTTT
clone_size: NA; j_call: TRBJ2-1; d_call: NA; cdr3_length: 15; v_call: TRBV4-3; cdr3_aa: CASSQDDGTDNEQFF; cdr3_nt: TGCGCCAGCAGCCAAGATGATGGGACGGACAATGAGCAGTTCTTC
clone_size: many; j_call: TRBJ2-1; d_call: NA; cdr3_length: 11; v_call: TRBV11-2; cdr3_aa: CASSGNNEQFF; cdr3_nt: TGTGCCAGCAGCGGGAACAATGAGCAGTTCTTC
clone_size: NA; j_call: TRBJ2-3; d_call: NA; cdr3_length: 13; v_call: TRBV6-1; cdr3_aa: CASRASVPDTQYF; cdr3_nt: TGTGCCAGCAGGGCAAGCGTCCCAGATACGCAGTATTTT
clone_size: NA; j_call: TRBJ1-2; d_call: NA; cdr3_length: 15; v_call: TRBV2; cdr3_aa: CASMGSSGTNYGYTF; cdr3_nt: TGTGCCAGCATGGGCTCCTCGGGTACTAACTATGGCTACACCTTC
clone_size: many; j_call: TRBJ1-2; d_call: NA; cdr3_length: 14; v_call: TRBV7-6; cdr3_aa: CASSFSPATDGYTF; cdr3_nt: TGTGCCAGCAGCTTTAGCCCCGCGACGGATGGCTACACCTTC
clone_size: NA; j_call: TRBJ2-2; d_call: TRBD2; cdr3_length: 12; v_call: TRBV4-2; cdr3_aa: CAAGRGTGELFF; cdr3_nt: TGTGCAGCGGGGCGTGGCACCGGGGAGCTGTTTTTT
clone_size: NA; j_call: TRBJ2-1; d_call: NA; cdr3_length: 17; v_call: TRBV7-6; cdr3_aa: CASSLAFRLASENEQFF; cdr3_nt: TGTGCCAGCAGCTTAGCTTTTAGGCTAGCGTCGGAGAATGAGCAGTTCTTC
clone_size: few; j_call: TRBJ2-3; d_call: NA; cdr3_length: 14; v_call: TRBV10-2; cdr3_aa: CASSELGTTDTQYF; cdr3_nt: TGCGCCAGCAGTGAGCTGGGGACCACAGATACGCAGTATTTT